The 9 T cell receptor beta chains below come from one sample, sequenced in a study of radiation and T cells in renal cell carcinoma. Noted treatment: treatment-naive control, cytoreductive nephrectomy. Sequencing was performed with immunoSEQ multiplex PCR; in TCRdb, only in-frame clones are kept and a portion is missing. The repertoire has 7,500 to 10,000 clones, over 55% of them found once; the top ten carry 14%. This specimen consisted of tumor tissue, obtained from a patient whose treatment was nephrectomy without radiotherapy. The receptors shown here come from a man aged 55 to 69 with renal cell carcinoma.

This chain joins TRBV5-1 and TRBJ2-7, with 9 positions matching TRBD1. J lost 3 bases, V lost 3 bases, and 7 bases had no gene match. The CDR3 spans 15 residues. Per the germline V gene, CDR1 is SGHRS and CDR2 is YFSETQ. CDR3 amino acids: CASSWDPGQGYEQYF. The CDR3 DNA reads TGCGCCAGCAGCTGGGATCCGGGACAGGGCTACGAGCAGTACTTC.

This clone was picked up a small number of times. The chain couples TRBV6-1 to TRBJ1-1; tentatively, D is TRBD1 (5 bases). Per the germline V gene, CDR1 is MNHNS and CDR2 is SASEGT. V was trimmed by 9 bases and J by 2 bases, leaving 16 bases between them. The CDR3 runs to 14 residues. The CDR3 spells CASRGWEVNTEAFF. The CDR3 bases are TGTGCCAGTAGGGGATGGGAGGTCAACACTGAAGCTTTCTTT.

This clone came up a few times. The chain links TRBV6-5 to TRBJ1-1, with 9 positions matching TRBD1. The CDR3 sequence is 13 residues long. Germline CDR1 reads MNHEY; CDR2 reads SVGAGI. J lost 12 bases, V lost 2 bases, and 7 bases had no gene match. The CDR3 coding sequence is TGTGCCAGCAGTTACCCCGGGACAGGGAAGACTTTCTTT. The encoded protein is CASSYPGTGKTFF.

This clone is deemed medium-sized. The chain joins TRBV5-4 to TRBJ1-2; no firm D call. The V end lost 1 base, the J end lost 7 bases, and 14 bases lay between the germline ends. Germline values: CDR1 SGHNT, CDR2 YYREEE (reference sequence). The CDR3 sequence is 14 residues long. The CDR3 region is CASSLKWQATGYTF. The CDR3 nucleotides are TGTGCCAGCAGCTTGAAATGGCAGGCTACTGGCTACACCTTC.

The chain links TRBV18 to TRBJ2-3; TRBD1 aligns across 8 bases. The junction had 7 bases not matched to a gene; V was cut back by 1 base and J by 1 base. The CDR3 consists of 17 residues. In germline, CDR1 is KGHSH, CDR2 LQKENI. In nucleotides, the CDR3 is TGTGCCAGCTCACCACGTCAGCTGGACAGGGGCACAGATACGCAGTATTTT. It yields the protein CASSPRQLDRGTDTQYF. Together with reference TRBV18 and TRBJ2-3, the CDR3 gives the full variable domain: NAGVMQNPRHLVRRRGQEARLRCSPMKGHSHVYWYRQLPEEGLKFMVYLQKENIIDESGMPKERFSAEFPKEGPSILRIQQVVRGDSAAYFCASSPRQLDRGTDTQYFGPGTRLTVL.

This clone has only a few counts. This sequence joins TRBV29-1 and TRBJ1-2; the match to TRBD1 covers 8 bases. Germline V gene lookup returns CDR1 SQVTM and CDR2 ANQGSEA. This CDR3 has 13 residues. With V trimmed by 6 bases and J by 6 bases, 9 bases remained unmatched. The CDR3 DNA sequence: TGCAGCGTCGGGGAACAGGGGGTGGATGGCTACACCTTC. Translation: CSVGEQGVDGYTF.

This sequence joins TRBV9 and TRBJ2-3, with 11 bases lining up with TRBD2. Germline V gene sequence: CDR1 SGDLS, CDR2 YYNGEE. This CDR3 region has 16 residues. The V and J ends lost 0 bases and 0 bases, in that order; junction bases with no gene match: 0. The CDR3 region is CASSVGTSGSTDTQYF. The CDR3 DNA sequence: TGTGCCAGCAGCGTAGGGACTAGCGGGAGCACAGATACGCAGTATTTT.

The chain has TRBV15 and TRBJ2-3, with TRBD2 identical over 7 bases. The V and J ends lost 4 bases and 0 bases, in that order; junction bases with no gene match: 10. CDR3 length equals 17 residues. Germline V gene sequence: CDR1 LNHNV, CDR2 YYDKDF (reference sequence). CDR3 amino acids: CATSTFSGGGSTDTQYF. CDR3 DNA: TGTGCCACCAGCACCTTTTCGGGCGGGGGTAGCACAGATACGCAGTATTTT.

This clone has a single count. The chain links TRBV5-5 to TRBJ1-1; D possibly corresponds to TRBD1 (6 bases). Germline loops: CDR1 SGHKS, CDR2 YYEKEE (reference sequence). The CDR3 runs to 13 residues. V lost 4 bases and J 5 bases, leaving 12 bases between the germline ends. The CDR3 loop reads CASSLTGQTEAFF. The CDR3 coding sequence is TGTGCCAGCAGCCTGACTGGACAGACTGAAGCTTTCTTT.